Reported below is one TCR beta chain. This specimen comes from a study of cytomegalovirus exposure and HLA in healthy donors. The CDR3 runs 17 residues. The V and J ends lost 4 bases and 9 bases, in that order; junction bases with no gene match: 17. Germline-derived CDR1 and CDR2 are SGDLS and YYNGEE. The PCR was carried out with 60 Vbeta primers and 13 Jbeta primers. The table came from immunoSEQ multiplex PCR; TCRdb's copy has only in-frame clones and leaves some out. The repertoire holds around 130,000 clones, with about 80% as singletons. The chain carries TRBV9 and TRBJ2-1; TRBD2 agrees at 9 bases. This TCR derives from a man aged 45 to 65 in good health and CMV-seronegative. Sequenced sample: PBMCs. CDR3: CASSPRSGQREESEQFF. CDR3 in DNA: TGTGCCAGCAGCCCAAGGTCGGGGCAGCGGGAGGAGTCTGAGCAGTTCTTC.